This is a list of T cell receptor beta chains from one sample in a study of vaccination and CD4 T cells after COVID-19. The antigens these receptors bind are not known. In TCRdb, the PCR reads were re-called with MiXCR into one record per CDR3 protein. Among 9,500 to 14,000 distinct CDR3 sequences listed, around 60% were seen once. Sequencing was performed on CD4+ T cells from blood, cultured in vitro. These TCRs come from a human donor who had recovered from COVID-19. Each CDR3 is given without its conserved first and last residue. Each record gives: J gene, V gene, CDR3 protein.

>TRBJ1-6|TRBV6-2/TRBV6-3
ASSYSRNLH
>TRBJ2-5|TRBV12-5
ASGPLGSQETQY
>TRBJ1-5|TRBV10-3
AISAGQGNQPQH
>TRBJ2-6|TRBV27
ASARPGANVLT
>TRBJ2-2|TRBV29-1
SVMDRINTGELF
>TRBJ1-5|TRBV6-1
ASSMTPGTSNQPQH
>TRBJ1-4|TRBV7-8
ASSVRRDSPNEKLF
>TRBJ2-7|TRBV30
AWSTGQGTYEQY
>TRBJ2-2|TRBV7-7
ASSRLERAGELF
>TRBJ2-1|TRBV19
ASSLLPPGLAGSSSYNEQF
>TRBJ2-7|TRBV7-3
ASSPGQVSSYEQY
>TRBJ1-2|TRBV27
ASSRNPQGARVNYGYT
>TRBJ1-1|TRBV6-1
ASSRGGGTEAF
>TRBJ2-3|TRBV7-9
ASSARGAGPSTDTQY
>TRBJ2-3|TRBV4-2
ASSQELAGWSDTQY
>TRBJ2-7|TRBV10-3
AISPVEVGSYEQY
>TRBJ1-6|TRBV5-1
ASSFNGVYNSPLH
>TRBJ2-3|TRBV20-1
SARDRWRQRYTDTQY
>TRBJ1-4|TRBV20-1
SASSGTYLEKLF
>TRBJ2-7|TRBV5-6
ASSLNQGYSYEQY
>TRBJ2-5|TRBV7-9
ASSLVAGFQETQY
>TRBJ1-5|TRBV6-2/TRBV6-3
ASSMDEGGQPQH
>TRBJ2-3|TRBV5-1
ASSVRQGGDTQY
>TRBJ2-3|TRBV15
ATSRGTSGSPSTDTQY
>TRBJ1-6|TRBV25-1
ASTAGNSPLH